Presented here are 24 T cell receptor beta chains from one specimen sequenced in a study of technical replicates of blood from a handful of donors. The repertoire was sequenced with immunoSEQ multiplex PCR; TCRdb's copy has only in-frame clones and lacks some. The sample contains approximately 100,000 clones, 95% to 96% of which appear only once. Sequencing was performed on T cells isolated from PBMCs. The origin of the receptors is a human donor in good health.

This clone was counted a single time. The chain is built from TRBV11-2 and TRBJ2-1, with D possibly matching TRBD2 (5 bases). Trimming took 3 bases from V and 4 from J, leaving 13 bases between them. The germline V gene encodes CDR1 SGHAT and CDR2 FQNNGV. The CDR3 has 15 residues. The DNA for the CDR3 is TGTGCCAGCAGCTTGGGAGCGTTTCGGTACAATGAGCAGTTCTTC. It yields the protein CASSLGAFRYNEQFF.

This rearrangement joins TRBV11-2 to TRBJ2-1; maybe TRBD2 (6 bases). Germline V gene data show CDR1 as SGHAT and CDR2 as FQNNGV. V was cut by 1 base and J by 7 bases, with 11 bases left in between. The CDR3 loop spans 14 amino acids. CDR3 sequence (DNA): TGTGCCAGCAGCTTAGTCGGGGGATGGAATGAGCAGTTCTTC. This sequence encodes CASSLVGGWNEQFF.

CDR3: CASSDRGTKYNEQFF. In DNA form, the CDR3 reads TGTGCCAGCAGCGATAGGGGGACGAAGTACAATGAGCAGTTCTTC. The chain has TRBV11-3 and TRBJ2-1; possibly TRBD1 for D (6 bases). Germline V gene lookup returns CDR1 SGHNT and CDR2 YENEEA. V shed 5 bases and J shed 4 bases, with 15 bases lying between them. The CDR3 contains 15 residues.

This chain uses TRBV9 with TRBJ1-4; the match to TRBD1 covers 8 bases. Germline V gives CDR1 SGDLS, CDR2 YYNGEE. Trimming removed 0 bases from V and 6 bases from J; junction bases left unmatched: 1. The CDR3 length is 14 residues. Here the CDR3 reads CASSVGDRHEKLFF. The DNA of the CDR3 is TGTGCCAGCAGCGTAGGGGACAGGCATGAAAAACTGTTTTTT.

This sequence joins TRBV4-2 and TRBJ1-1, with 7 bases lining up with TRBD1. The CDR3 consists of 15 residues. Germline CDR1 is LGHNA and CDR2 is YNFKEQ. The V gene end was trimmed by 1 base and the J gene end by 5 bases; junction bases not matched to a gene: 7. Here the CDR3 reads CASSQAGQLLTEAFF. The CDR3 DNA sequence: TGTGCCAGCAGCCAAGCGGGACAGTTACTGACTGAAGCTTTCTTT.

The V and J genes are TRBV7-9 and TRBJ2-5, with D perhaps TRBD1 (5 bases). Germline CDR1 and CDR2: SEHNR and FQNEAQ (reference sequence). The CDR3 runs 16 residues. V was clipped by 1 base and J by 3 bases, with 15 bases between them. CDR3 sequence: CASSLDLRGREETQYF. The CDR3 DNA is TGTGCCAGCAGCTTAGATCTAAGGGGCAGGGAAGAGACCCAGTACTTC.

J is TRBJ1-1 and V is TRBV9, with TRBD1 identical over 7 bases. V dropped 4 bases and J dropped 7; count of bases not matched to a gene: 10. Germline CDR1 SGDLS, CDR2 YYNGEE. The CDR3 spans 14 residues. The CDR3 DNA sequence: TGTGCCAGCAGCAGACCCTTTGCAGGGGGTGAAGCTTTCTTT. Its protein product is CASSRPFAGGEAFF.

V usage is TRBV7-2 and J usage is TRBJ2-1; 7 nucleotides match TRBD2. The CDR3 is 17 residues long. The germline V gene has CDR1 SGHTA and CDR2 FQGNSA. The junction had 9 bases not matched to a gene; V was cut back by 1 base and J by 3 bases. In DNA, the CDR3 is TGTGCCAGCAGCTTAGTTGGGGGGGAGGGGATCTACAATGAGCAGTTCTTC. Translated, it gives CASSLVGGEGIYNEQFF.

This clone was observed a single time. V and J are TRBV19 and TRBJ2-3; TRBD2 aligns across 8 bases. The CDR3 has 14 residues. The V gene end was trimmed by 6 bases and the J gene end by 3 bases; junction bases not matched to a gene: 5. Germline V gene lookup returns CDR1 LNHDA and CDR2 SQIVND (reference sequence). CDR3: CASRERGRTDTQYF. Here the CDR3 DNA reads TGTGCCAGTAGGGAGCGCGGGAGGACAGATACGCAGTATTTT.

The chain couples TRBV30 to TRBJ2-3; 11 nucleotides align to TRBD2. This CDR3 region has 17 residues. Looked up from germline, CDR1 is GTSNPN and CDR2 is SVGIG (reference sequence). The junction had 5 bases not matched to a gene; V was cut back by 0 bases and J by 0 bases. The CDR3 nucleotides are TGTGCCTGGAGTGTTAGCGGGGGGGCCGGGAGCACAGATACGCAGTATTTT. As protein: CAWSVSGGAGSTDTQYF.

The gene calls are TRBV5-1 and TRBJ2-3; D remains ambiguous. The germline CDR1 and CDR2 sequences are SGHRS and YFSETQ. Trimming took off 1 base at V and 4 bases at J, with 16 bases between the two ends. The CDR3 has 16 residues. CDR3 region: CASSLWLTNGADTQYF. The DNA for the CDR3 is TGCGCCAGCAGCTTGTGGCTGACGAACGGAGCAGATACGCAGTATTTT.

The chain has TRBV28 and TRBJ1-2; 7 bases match TRBD1. The germline V gene encodes CDR1 MDHEN and CDR2 SYDVKM. The CDR3 is 16 residues long. Unmatched junction bases numbered 14, after V lost 6 bases and J lost 4 bases. This CDR3 is CASRFTGAGISYGYTF. In DNA form, the CDR3 reads TGTGCCAGCAGGTTTACAGGGGCAGGGATCTCCTATGGCTACACCTTC.

The chain couples TRBV14 to TRBJ1-4; D is undetermined. Trimming cost V 4 bases and J 5 bases, with 8 bases left between them. CDR1 SGHDN and CDR2 FVKESK come from the germline V gene. The CDR3 length is 13 residues. The CDR3 region has the DNA TGTGCCAGCAGCCGAGAACGGAATGAAAAACTGTTTTTT. Translated, it gives CASSRERNEKLFF.

DNA of the CDR3: TGTGCCAGCAGCCCTTCCGGGACAGGCTACGAGCAGTACTTC. Protein: CASSPSGTGYEQYF. The V and J genes are TRBV11-1 and TRBJ2-7; TRBD1 matches at 8 bases. V lost 5 bases, J lost 3 bases, and 6 bases stayed unmatched. The CDR3 consists of 14 residues. CDR1 and CDR2 from the germline V gene are SGHAT and FQDESV (reference sequence).

This chain links TRBV29-1 with TRBJ2-7, with TRBD1 identical over 10 bases. CDR1 SQVTM and CDR2 ANQGSEA come from the germline V gene. With 6 bases clipped from V and 2 bases from J, the junction kept 7 bases outside the gene matches. There are 14 residues in the CDR3. The CDR3 sequence: CSVADRGLTYEQYF. The CDR3 DNA follows: TGCAGCGTGGCAGACAGGGGGCTCACCTACGAGCAGTACTTC.

This clone showed up just once. V gene TRBV18 combines with J gene TRBJ1-1, with 9 bases that match TRBD1. This CDR3 spans 15 amino acids. V gave up 4 bases and J gave up 6 bases; unmatched junction bases: 9. Germline V CDR1 and CDR2: KGHSH, LQKENI. DNA of the CDR3: TGTGCCAGCTCACGGGGGACAGGGAATAGGGCTGAAGCTTTCTTT. Translating gives CASSRGTGNRAEAFF.

Note on this clone: A read error may produce the germline difference seen at one junction end. The chain has TRBV6-1 and TRBJ1-5; the D gene is possibly TRBD1 (6 bases). CDR3 size: 15 residues. The germline V gene has CDR1 MNHNS and CDR2 SASEGT. The CDR3 sequence: CASREAAGVRQPQHF. In nucleotides, the CDR3 is TGTGCCAGCAGAGAAGCCGCAGGGGTCCGCCAGCCCCAGCATTTT.

The chain uses TRBV14 and TRBJ2-3, with D maybe TRBD2 (5 bases). With 4 bases removed from V and 4 bases from J, the gap between germline ends came to 12 bases. Germline loops: CDR1 SGHDN, CDR2 FVKESK. This CDR3 has 14 residues. CDR3 residues: CASSPPGSPDTQYF. Here the CDR3 DNA reads TGTGCCAGCAGCCCCCCGGGGTCTCCAGATACGCAGTATTTT.

The CDR3 nucleotides read TGTGCCAGCAGCGGAAGCGGAGACCAAACAGATACGCAGTATTTT. Its translation: CASSGSGDQTDTQYF. The chain is built from TRBV5-4 and TRBJ2-3; tentative D call: TRBD2 (5 bases). Trimming removed 4 bases at V and 3 bases at J, with 15 bases between. The CDR3 contains 15 residues. Germline assignment: CDR1 SGHNT and CDR2 YYREEE (reference sequence).

A word on this clone: Relative to the germline gene, one junction end is altered; a read error may explain this. V and J are TRBV7-7 and TRBJ2-2; 10 bases map to TRBD1. Germline V gives CDR1 SSHAT, CDR2 FNYEAQ (reference sequence). This CDR3 is 16 amino acids long. The CDR3 reads CASSRDGTGDTGELFF. The CDR3, as DNA: TGTGCTAGCAGCAGGGACGGGACAGGGGACACCGGGGAGCTGTTTTTT.

The rearrangement links TRBV4-2 to TRBJ1-3, with a weak D call TRBD1 (5 bases). The CDR3 loop spans 14 amino acids. Germline CDR1 reads LGHNA; CDR2 reads YNFKEQ. V lost 5 bases and J 0 bases, leaving 8 bases between the germline ends. In DNA, the CDR3 is TGTGCCAGCAGCACAGGTGTCTCTGGAAACACCATATATTTT. It codes for CASSTGVSGNTIYF.

The chain recombines TRBV4-1 with TRBJ2-7; the D gene is possibly TRBD1 (7 bases). CDR1 MGHRA and CDR2 YSYEKL come from the germline V gene. This CDR3 has 15 amino acids. Trimming pared 0 bases from V and 4 bases from J, leaving 13 bases between. For the CDR3, the DNA is TGCGCCAGCAGCCAAGAAAGCAGGGGGGCTTACGAGCAGTACTTC. It encodes CASSQESRGAYEQYF.

V gene TRBV7-2 combines with J gene TRBJ1-2, with 8 bases lining up with TRBD1. This CDR3 spans 15 amino acids. Trimming at V came to 5 bases and at J to 2 bases, leaving 7 bases not matched to a gene. Germline V gives CDR1 SGHTA, CDR2 FQGNSA. CDR3 sequence: CASSMGQALNYGYTF. The CDR3 region has the DNA TGTGCCAGCAGCATGGGACAGGCCTTAAACTATGGCTACACCTTC.

The rearrangement joins TRBV30 to TRBJ1-2, with D possibly being TRBD1 (6 bases). Germline V gene sequence: CDR1 GTSNPN, CDR2 SVGIG (reference sequence). The CDR3 runs to 14 residues. Trimming took 0 bases from V and 4 from J, leaving 12 bases between them. The DNA for the CDR3 is TGTGCCTGGAGTGTCAGCACAGGGCCCTATGGCTACACCTTC. Its protein is CAWSVSTGPYGYTF.